This T cell receptor (beta chain) was profiled in a study of blood T cells in healthy people across ages. Ten or more counts support this clonotype. Its antigen remains unidentified. The authors ran a second PCR of about 6 to 12 cycles using a sample-barcoded 5' primer and a J-beta primer mix. MiXCR was run by TCRdb on the 5' RACE reads, yielding one entry per CDR3 protein. The table lists 600,000 to 1,000,000 distinct CDR3 sequences, around a quarter of them singletons, with under 4.5% in the top ten. General study points: A conclusive naive versus antigen-experienced comparison was prevented by the unsorted PBMCs.

Healthy Caucasian individuals from Russia aged about 6 to 90 served as donors. The CDR3 runs 16 residues. CDR1 is KGHSH and CDR2 is LQKENI in the germline V gene. V shed 3 bases and J shed 2 bases, with 14 bases lying between them. The same sample was also studied in work on T cells of mothers and their children. That investigation notes: Reads obtained per mother exceeded 9 million TCR beta CDR3 reads, with several million obtained per child. Related mother-child pairs showed slightly higher but non-significant overlap than unrelated pairs.

Sequencing input: blood. The V call is TRBV18, the J call TRBJ2-1, with a possible D match to TRBD2 (6 bases). This sequence was found in a boy between 10 and 17 years old in good health. The CDR3 DNA is TGTGCCAGCTCACCCCCAGGAGGGTTTACCTACAATGAGCAGTTCTTC. Encoded protein: CASSPPGGFTYNEQFF.